This T cell receptor (beta chain) was recovered during a study of blood T cell repertoires in COVID-19. On the study more broadly: Samples of COVID-19 (acute and convalescent) were obtained from the United States, Italy and Spain. Sample material is recorded as cDNA or gDNA derived from T cells, B-cell-depleted T cells, or PBMCs.

V lost 2 bases to trimming and J lost 8 bases, with 13 bases between them. Per the germline V gene, CDR1 is MNHEY and CDR2 is SMNVEV (reference sequence). The CDR3 covers 15 residues. In the original workflow: How many nucleated cells were present was estimated from reference gene primer amplification. Produced via immunoSEQ multiplex PCR; TCRdb's table is partial and in-frame only. That table supplies the V and J calls and clone size; D and trimming were determined from the DNA. The table shows tens of thousands of clones, with about 86% occurring only once. Material: peripheral blood. The sequence came from a woman older than 75 in a cohort sampled during active or convalescent COVID-19. This rearrangement joins TRBV27 to TRBJ1-6, with D uncertain. CDR3 in amino acids: CASSLGGVPDSPLHF. CDR3 nucleotide sequence: TGTGCCAGCAGTTTAGGCGGGGTTCCTGATTCACCCCTCCACTTT.